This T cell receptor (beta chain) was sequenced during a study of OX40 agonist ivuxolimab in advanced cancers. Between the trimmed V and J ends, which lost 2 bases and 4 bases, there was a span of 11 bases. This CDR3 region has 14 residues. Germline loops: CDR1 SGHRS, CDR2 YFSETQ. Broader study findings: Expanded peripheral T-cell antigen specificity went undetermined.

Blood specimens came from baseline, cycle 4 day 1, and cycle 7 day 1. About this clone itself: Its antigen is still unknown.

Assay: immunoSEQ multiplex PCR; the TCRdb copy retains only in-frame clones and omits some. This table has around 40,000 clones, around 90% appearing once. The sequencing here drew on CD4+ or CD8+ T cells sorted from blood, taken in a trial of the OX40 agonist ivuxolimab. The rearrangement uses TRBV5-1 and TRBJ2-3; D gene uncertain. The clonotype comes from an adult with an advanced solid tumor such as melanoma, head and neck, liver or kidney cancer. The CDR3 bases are TGCGCCAGCAGCTTAGTAGGAAGCGCAGATACGCAGTATTTT. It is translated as CASSLVGSADTQYF.